The next 14 T cell receptor beta chains were all read from a single sample in a study of PD-L1 blockade in urothelial cancer. Clones were read by immunoSEQ multiplex PCR, and TCRdb kept only the in-frame ones, dropping some. The data show around 100,000 clones, with over 75% seen just once and about 2% held by the top ten. The sample's time point: pretreatment peripheral blood. Here the sequenced sample was PBMCs, taken around atezolizumab (anti-PD-L1) treatment. Every receptor here comes from a man in his sixties with urothelial cancer.

The J gene is TRBJ2-7, the V gene TRBV9; 8 nucleotides line up with TRBD1. The CDR3 totals 16 residues. V lost 3 bases to trimming and J lost 3 bases; unmatched junction nucleotides: 11. Germline CDR1 reads SGDLS; CDR2 reads YYNGEE. The CDR3: CASSATGAPPLYEQYF. The CDR3 bases are TGTGCCAGCAGCGCGACAGGGGCCCCCCCCCTCTACGAGCAGTACTTC.

With regard to this clone: The germline gene is not matched at one end of the junction; a read error may be the cause. This CDR3 is CASSPPLAGGTGEQFF. The CDR3 region has the DNA TGTGCCAGCTCTCCACCTTTAGCGGGAGGGACGGGTGAGCAGTTCTTC. The chain joins TRBV18 to TRBJ2-1; 11 bases match TRBD2. This CDR3 is 16 amino acids long. In germline, CDR1 is KGHSH, CDR2 LQKENI.

J is TRBJ2-7 and V is TRBV7-9; D is possibly TRBD1 (5 bases). V lost 0 bases and J lost 5, with 8 bases in between. The CDR3 has 13 residues. Per germline, CDR1 SEHNR and CDR2 FQNEAQ (reference sequence). Here the CDR3 DNA reads TGTGCCAGCAGCTTAGCCCAGGGCCACGAGCAGTACTTC. It translates to CASSLAQGHEQYF.

V gene TRBV6-5 combines with J gene TRBJ2-6; no firm D call. This CDR3 contains 14 residues. CDR1 and CDR2 from the germline V gene are MNHEY and SVGAGI. Trimming removed 7 bases from V and 0 bases from J, with 7 bases in between. The chain's CDR3 is CASIKSSGANVLTF. The CDR3 nucleotides read TGTGCCAGCATTAAGAGCTCTGGGGCCAACGTCCTGACTTTC.

The rearrangement links TRBV6-1 to TRBJ1-1; D uncertain. Deletions cut 0 bases from V and 4 bases from J, with 15 bases between. The germline V gene has CDR1 MNHNS and CDR2 SASEGT. CDR3 length: 16 residues. The CDR3 loop reads CASSEAAGLAPTEAFF. CDR3 in DNA: TGTGCCAGCAGTGAAGCAGCGGGATTAGCTCCCACTGAAGCTTTCTTT.

This clone was observed once. The chain couples TRBV30 to TRBJ2-3; TRBD2 matches at 9 bases. The V gene's germline CDR1 is GTSNPN and CDR2 SVGIG (reference sequence). CDR3 length: 13 residues. Trimming took 3 bases from V and 5 from J; bases not matched to a gene: 3. CDR3 residues: CAWRKAGGDTQYF. The CDR3 DNA sequence: TGTGCCTGGAGGAAAGCGGGAGGAGATACGCAGTATTTT.

This rearrangement joins TRBV28 to TRBJ2-1, with D perhaps matching TRBD2 (6 bases). The CDR3 covers 16 residues. Per germline, CDR1 MDHEN and CDR2 SYDVKM. Trimming pared 3 bases from V and 4 bases from J, leaving 16 bases between. The CDR3 DNA reads TGTGCCAGCAGTTTTGTCGTTGGGACTGGGTACAATGAGCAGTTCTTC. This encodes CASSFVVGTGYNEQFF.

V and J are TRBV6-6 and TRBJ2-2; weak D call: TRBD2 (5 bases). The CDR3 is 14 amino acids. The germline V gene has CDR1 MNHNY and CDR2 SVGAGI (reference sequence). Trimming took off 7 bases at V and 4 bases at J, with 13 bases between the two ends. The CDR3 bases are TGTGCCAGCACGAAAATAGAGGGCACCGGGGAGCTGTTTTTT. Translating it yields CASTKIEGTGELFF.

The genes are TRBV27 and TRBJ2-1, with TRBD2 matching over 8 bases. The CDR3 is 15 residues long. Trimming took 5 bases from V and 4 from J; bases not matched to a gene: 7. Germline V gives CDR1 MNHEY, CDR2 SMNVEV (reference sequence). The CDR3 reads CASSVSGTRYNEQFF. The CDR3 DNA sequence: TGTGCCAGCAGTGTTTCCGGGACTAGGTACAATGAGCAGTTCTTC.

The chain combines TRBV10-3 with TRBJ1-3, with D hard to call. This CDR3 contains 15 residues. The V end lost 2 bases, the J end lost 0 bases, and 8 bases lay between the germline ends. CDR1 is ENHRY and CDR2 is SYGVKD in the germline V gene. CDR3 amino acids: CAISEGRLSGNTIYF. Written as DNA, the CDR3 is TGTGCCATCAGTGAGGGCAGGCTCTCTGGAAACACCATATATTTT.

V and J are TRBV7-9 and TRBJ2-7, with 9 bases aligning to TRBD1. CDR3 length: 16 amino acids. V lost 4 bases, J lost 3 bases, and 10 bases stayed unmatched. CDR1 is SEHNR, CDR2 FQNEAQ, per germline (reference sequence). As DNA, the CDR3 is TGTGCCAGCAGCTCACAGAGGACAGGGGAAGACTACGAGCAGTACTTC. It yields the protein CASSSQRTGEDYEQYF.

The CDR3 loop is CATQDRTSTDTQYF. Written as DNA, the CDR3 is TGCGCCACACAGGACAGAACTAGCACAGATACGCAGTATTTT. The rearrangement links TRBV10-1 to TRBJ2-3, with a possible D match to TRBD1 (6 bases). CDR3 length equals 14 residues. The V gene's germline CDR1 is WNHNN and CDR2 SYGVQD (reference sequence). Trimming removed 10 bases at V and 0 bases at J, with 14 bases between.

This rearrangement joins TRBV4-3 to TRBJ1-1, with TRBD1 matching 7 bases. V shed 3 bases, J shed 1 base, and the junction held 5 bases outside the gene matches. The CDR3 sequence is 15 residues long. Per the germline V gene, CDR1 is LGHNA and CDR2 is YSLEER. The CDR3 sequence: CASSHGSGGNTEAFF. CDR3 DNA sequence: TGCGCCAGCAGCCATGGGTCAGGGGGGAACACTGAAGCTTTCTTT.

V is TRBV7-2 and J is TRBJ1-1; 7 positions match TRBD1. The CDR3 length is 13 residues. V dropped 5 bases and J dropped 8; count of bases not matched to a gene: 8. Germline V gene sequence: CDR1 SGHTA, CDR2 FQGNSA. Here the CDR3 reads CASSPSQGQEAFF. CDR3 sequence (DNA): TGTGCCAGCAGCCCCTCTCAGGGACAGGAAGCTTTCTTT.